These 29 T cell receptor beta chains share one sample of origin, sequenced in a study of early T cells in non-severe SARS-CoV-2 infection. TCRdb re-derived calls from the 5' RACE reads in MiXCR, one entry per CDR3 protein. Of about 94,000 distinct CDR3 sequences listed, around 14% are singletons. The sequenced sample was whole blood. Every receptor here comes from an adult who was a healthcare worker with PCR-confirmed SARS-CoV-2 infection or an uninfected control (not recorded which).

This clonotype was picked up many times. The chain carries TRBV18 and TRBJ1-5; D is ambiguous. V lost 2 bases to trimming and J lost 2 bases, with 4 bases between them. Germline V CDR1 and CDR2: KGHSH, LQKENI. CDR3 length: 13 residues. CDR3 sequence reads: CASSPGGNQPQHF. The CDR3 DNA sequence: TGTGCCAGCTCACCAGGGGGCAATCAGCCCCAGCATTTT.

Many counts were recorded for this clonotype. The CDR3 spells CASSLMKGSVGYTF. The CDR3 DNA follows: TGCGCCAGCAGCTTGATGAAGGGGTCGGTCGGCTACACCTTC. V gene TRBV5-1 combines with J gene TRBJ1-2; D perhaps matches TRBD1 (5 bases). Germline V gene data show CDR1 as SGHRS and CDR2 as YFSETQ. The CDR3 consists of 14 residues. V dropped 1 base and J dropped 8 bases, with 15 bases sitting between them.

This clonotype showed up just a few times. This chain connects TRBV11-3 to TRBJ2-2, with a possible D match to TRBD1 (6 bases). The germline CDR1 and CDR2 sequences are SGHNT and YENEEA. The CDR3 is made up of 15 amino acids. Trimming shortened V by 5 bases and J by 2 bases, and 12 bases separated the two germline ends. The CDR3 protein is CASSTSGTNTGELFF. In DNA form, the CDR3 reads TGTGCCAGCAGCACTAGTGGGACAAACACCGGGGAGCTGTTTTTT.

This chain connects TRBV19 to TRBJ1-2; no definite D call. The CDR3 is made up of 14 amino acids. From germline, CDR1 is LNHDA and CDR2 SQIVND (reference sequence). V was cut by 6 bases and J by 3 bases, with 14 bases left in between. The CDR3 DNA is TGTGCCAGTAGCCACTGGACTCCAGACTATGGCTACACCTTC. The encoded protein is CASSHWTPDYGYTF.

In its sample, this clonotype was seen many times. V usage is TRBV7-8 and J usage is TRBJ2-2, with 7 positions matching TRBD1. The germline CDR1 and CDR2 sequences are SGHVS and FQNEAQ. The CDR3 is made up of 16 amino acids. J gave up 2 bases and V 5 bases, and 8 bases lay outside the gene matches. The CDR3 bases are TGTGCCAGCAGCAGCCGGGACAGAGCAAACACCGGGGAGCTGTTTTTT. Its translation is CASSSRDRANTGELFF.

In its sample, this clonotype was seen many times. The rearrangement joins TRBV6-2 or TRBV6-3 to TRBJ1-5, with 8 positions matching TRBD1. The CDR3 sequence is 17 residues long. Germline CDR1 is MNHEY and CDR2 is SVGEGT. With 2 bases clipped from V and 8 bases from J, the junction kept 14 bases outside the gene matches. The chain's CDR3 is CASSYRQGWTSGKPQHF. As DNA, the CDR3 is TGTGCCAGCAGTTACCGACAGGGGTGGACCTCCGGGAAGCCCCAGCATTTT.

In its sample, this clonotype was seen a few times. The genes are TRBV10-2 and TRBJ1-5; a weak D match, TRBD1 (5 bases). The length of the CDR3 is 16 residues. The germline V gene encodes CDR1 WSHSY and CDR2 SAAADI. V was pared by 5 bases and J by 7 bases, with 21 bases between. In DNA form, the CDR3 reads TGCGCCAGCAGTAGGACACCTCAGGCCGGGGCACAGCCCCAGCATTTT. Translating it yields CASSRTPQAGAQPQHF.

In this sample, this clonotype turned up many times. The chain is built from TRBV11-1 and TRBJ2-1; either TRBD1 or TRBD2 may supply D (6 bases each). Trimming cost V 4 bases and J 5 bases, with 15 bases left between them. The CDR3 sequence is 15 residues long. The V gene's germline CDR1 is SGHAT and CDR2 FQDESV (reference sequence). The CDR3 spells CASSYRAGINNEQFF. The DNA for the CDR3 is TGTGCCAGCAGCTACAGGGCGGGGATCAACAATGAGCAGTTCTTC. Full variable domain (remainder filled in from reference TRBV11-1 and TRBJ2-1): EAEVAQSPRYKITEKSQAVAFWCDPISGHATLYWYRQILGQGPELLVQFQDESVVDDSQLPKDRFSAERLKGVDSTLKIQPAELGDSAMYLCASSYRAGINNEQFFGPGTRLTVL.

This clonotype was picked up many times. The chain employs TRBV5-1 and TRBJ1-2, with D hard to call. This CDR3 is built from 14 residues. V was cut by 0 bases and J by 2 bases, with 8 bases left in between. Germline V CDR1 and CDR2: SGHRS, YFSETQ. The CDR3 region is CASSLGGGNYGYTF. The CDR3 DNA sequence: TGCGCCAGCAGCTTGGGAGGAGGGAACTATGGCTACACCTTC.

This clonotype was counted a single time. Possible read error: a much larger clone is one base away. The chain is built from TRBV7-6 and TRBJ2-3; 12 positions agree with TRBD2. The CDR3 contains 15 residues. Looked up from germline, CDR1 is SGHVS and CDR2 is FNYEAQ. CDR3 sequence (DNA): TGTGTCAGCAGGCCTAGCGGGGGGGCCTTGGATACGCAGTATTTT. Its translation: CVSRPSGGALDTQYF.

The CDR3 region is CASSSLGSYGYTF. The CDR3 nucleotides read TGTGCCAGCAGTTCGTTGGGTAGCTATGGCTACACCTTC. This chain connects TRBV6-6 to TRBJ1-2; no firm D call. CDR1 is MNHNY, CDR2 SVGAGI, per germline (reference sequence). The V gene lost 4 bases and the J gene lost 4 bases, with 10 bases spanning the gap. This CDR3 has 13 amino acids.

This chain uses TRBV29-1 with TRBJ2-3; no reliable D call. The CDR3 is 13 residues long. The ends were cut back, 6 bases at V and 4 bases at J, with 14 bases in the middle. Looked up from germline, CDR1 is SQVTM and CDR2 is ANQGSEA. The CDR3 region is CSVLSQWADTQYF. The CDR3 DNA follows: TGCAGCGTCCTTTCTCAATGGGCAGATACGCAGTATTTT.

This clonotype was counted ten times or more. The CDR3 spells CASTSGPANTGELFF. CDR3 DNA sequence: TGTGCCAGCACTTCCGGTCCGGCGAACACCGGGGAGCTGTTTTTT. The genes are TRBV6-1 and TRBJ2-2, with no clear D. Deletions cut 7 bases from V and 0 bases from J, with 12 bases between. Germline CDR1 and CDR2: MNHNS and SASEGT. The CDR3 extends over 15 amino acids.

In its sample, this clonotype was seen many times. V is TRBV10-2 and J is TRBJ2-2; 10 bases agree with TRBD2. Germline CDR1 and CDR2: WSHSY and SAAADI. This CDR3 is 17 amino acids long. The ends lost 2 bases at V and 4 bases at J; junction bases unmatched: 7. The CDR3 DNA reads as TGCGCCAGCAGTGAGGAGTCAGCGGGGGGGCCCACCGGGGAGCTGTTTTTT. It yields the protein CASSEESAGGPTGELFF.

This clonotype was recorded a few times. This sequence joins TRBV27 and TRBJ2-1, with D perhaps matching TRBD1 (5 bases). Germline V gene sequence: CDR1 MNHEY, CDR2 SMNVEV (reference sequence). V was cut by 11 bases and J by 5 bases, with 19 bases left in between. The CDR3 has 14 amino acids. The CDR3 sequence is CAGRGEAKNNEQFF. The CDR3 DNA follows: TGTGCCGGTAGGGGCGAGGCGAAAAACAATGAGCAGTTCTTC.

This clonotype was counted only a few times. V and J are TRBV10-3 and TRBJ2-3, with TRBD2 matching over 12 bases. The ends lost 5 bases at V and 0 bases at J; junction bases unmatched: 3. The CDR3 totals 16 residues. CDR1 and CDR2 (germline): ENHRY, SYGVKD. CDR3: CAISPGLAGSTDTQYF. CDR3 DNA: TGTGCCATCAGTCCCGGACTAGCGGGGAGCACAGATACGCAGTATTTT.

The chain carries TRBV10-2 and TRBJ2-7; D is perhaps TRBD1 (5 bases). The CDR3 consists of 13 residues. The V end lost 4 bases, the J end lost 5 bases, and 12 bases lay between the germline ends. The germline V gene has CDR1 WSHSY and CDR2 SAAADI. In DNA form, the CDR3 reads TGCGCCAGCAGTGGCCAGGGCGCCCACGAGCAGTACTTC. It translates to CASSGQGAHEQYF.

This clonotype has more than one count but fewer than ten. The genes are TRBV20-1 and TRBJ1-5; 8 positions match TRBD1. V was clipped by 6 bases and J by 0 bases; unmatched bases: 10. The CDR3 extends over 16 amino acids. Germline V gene sequence: CDR1 DFQATT, CDR2 SNEGSKA (reference sequence). The CDR3 loop reads CSATGGVRYSNQPQHF. The CDR3 DNA reads as TGCAGTGCCACAGGGGGGGTCCGGTATAGCAATCAGCCCCAGCATTTT.

This clonotype was counted only a few times. This sequence joins TRBV7-6 and TRBJ2-5, with TRBD2 matching 10 bases. After removal of 3 bases from V and 4 bases from J, the junction contained 8 bases not matched to a gene. Germline CDR1 SGHVS, CDR2 FNYEAQ. The CDR3 runs 16 residues. CDR3 residues: CASSLTSGSARETQYF. CDR3 nucleotides: TGTGCCAGCAGCTTGACTAGCGGGTCTGCTCGAGAGACCCAGTACTTC.

CDR3 DNA: TGCAGCGTCCCCGGGACAGCGAACACCGGGGAGCTGTTTTTT. Protein: CSVPGTANTGELFF. The genes are TRBV29-1 and TRBJ2-2, with 7 bases identical to TRBD1. Germline CDR1 is SQVTM and CDR2 is ANQGSEA. V lost 6 bases to trimming and J lost 0 bases; unmatched junction nucleotides: 4. The CDR3 sequence is 14 residues long.

The chain couples TRBV5-1 to TRBJ1-6; 7 nucleotides match TRBD1. This CDR3 is 18 amino acids long. The ends lost 0 bases at V and 0 bases at J; junction bases unmatched: 6. Germline values: CDR1 SGHRS, CDR2 YFSETQ. Written as DNA, the CDR3 is TGCGCCAGCAGCTTGGATTGGCAGGGGGGCTCCTATAATTCACCCCTCCACTTT. Translated: CASSLDWQGGSYNSPLHF.

This clonotype was detected ten times or more. The V and J genes are TRBV5-1 and TRBJ2-1, with 8 bases fitting TRBD2. Germline V gives CDR1 SGHRS, CDR2 YFSETQ. The CDR3 spans 13 residues. With 7 bases clipped from V and 8 bases from J, the junction kept 8 bases outside the gene matches. CDR3 sequence (DNA): TGCGCCAGCGTACAAAGGCGGGGGGATGAGCAGTTCTTC. Its translation: CASVQRRGDEQFF.

This clonotype has just a few counts. The chain uses TRBV3-1 and TRBJ2-7; 7 nucleotides agree with TRBD1. Trimming cost V 4 bases and J 7 bases; bases outside gene matches: 13. The germline V gene has CDR1 LGHDT and CDR2 YNNKEL (reference sequence). There are 15 residues in the CDR3. The CDR3 protein is CASSRTGTAQGEQYF. CDR3 coding DNA: TGTGCCAGCAGCCGAACCGGGACAGCCCAAGGGGAGCAGTACTTC.

This clonotype was detected a few times. This sequence joins TRBV20-1 and TRBJ1-1, with TRBD1 as a possible D gene (5 bases). Germline V lookup: CDR1 DFQATT, CDR2 SNEGSKA (reference sequence). The CDR3 runs to 12 residues. V lost 5 bases and J lost 0, with 7 bases in between. CDR3 nucleotide sequence: TGCAGTGCTCTGACAGTGAACACTGAAGCTTTCTTT. Translating gives CSALTVNTEAFF.

Many counts were recorded for this clonotype. The rearrangement links TRBV5-1 to TRBJ2-2; D perhaps matches TRBD2 (5 bases). This CDR3 has 14 amino acids. CDR1 and CDR2 (germline): SGHRS, YFSETQ. V was clipped by 4 bases and J by 7 bases, with 14 bases between them. The CDR3 DNA reads TGCGCCAGCAGCGTCGGCGAGGGTGGCGGGGAGCTGTTTTTT. Translation gives CASSVGEGGGELFF. The variable domain in full, completed from reference TRBV5-1 and TRBJ2-2, reads KAGVTQTPRYLIKTRGQQVTLSCSPISGHRSVSWYQQTPGQGLQFLFEYFSETQRNKGNFPGRFSGRQFSNSRSEMNVSTLELGDSALYLCASSVGEGGGELFFGEGSRLTVL.

This clonotype was seen more than once but under ten times. The rearrangement links TRBV5-1 to TRBJ1-5; D remains unclear. CDR1 SGHRS and CDR2 YFSETQ come from the germline V gene. The germline V and J ends were trimmed by 0 bases and 4 bases, with 8 bases remaining between them. CDR3 length: 14 amino acids. The CDR3 bases are TGCGCCAGCAGCTTGGGACCGGCTAATCAGCCCCAGCATTTT. Translated, it gives CASSLGPANQPQHF. The variable domain in full, with the rest retrieved from reference TRBV5-1 and TRBJ1-5, is KAGVTQTPRYLIKTRGQQVTLSCSPISGHRSVSWYQQTPGQGLQFLFEYFSETQRNKGNFPGRFSGRQFSNSRSEMNVSTLELGDSALYLCASSLGPANQPQHFGDGTRLSIL.

In its sample, this clonotype was seen many times. This chain uses TRBV2 with TRBJ1-5; possibly TRBD1 for D (5 bases). The CDR3 is 15 residues long. Per germline, CDR1 SNHLY and CDR2 FYNNEI. The V gene lost 5 bases and the J gene lost 3 bases, with 14 bases spanning the gap. The CDR3 spells CASSRQSGDNQPQHF. The CDR3 region has the DNA TGTGCCAGCAGTCGACAGAGTGGAGACAATCAGCCCCAGCATTTT. Full variable domain (missing parts from reference TRBV2 and TRBJ1-5): EPEVTQTPSHQVTQMGQEVILRCVPISNHLYFYWYRQILGQKVEFLVSFYNNEISEKSEIFDDQFSVERPDGSNFTLKIRSTKLEDSAMYFCASSRQSGDNQPQHFGDGTRLSIL.

A few counts support this clonotype. The genes are TRBV29-1 and TRBJ1-1; 10 bases align to TRBD1. This CDR3 spans 13 amino acids. The V segment lost 4 bases and the J segment 6 bases; nucleotides outside the gene matches: 5. The V gene's germline CDR1 is SQVTM and CDR2 ANQGSEA. The CDR3 nucleotides read TGCAGCGTTGGACAGGGGGCAGCTTCTGAAGCTTTCTTT. Protein: CSVGQGAASEAFF.

The chain carries TRBV6-5 and TRBJ2-2; no firm D call. This CDR3 spans 11 amino acids. The V end lost 5 bases, the J end lost 6 bases, and 4 bases lay between the germline ends. Germline assignment: CDR1 MNHEY and CDR2 SVGAGI. CDR3 nucleotides: TGTGCCAGCAGTGGATCCGGGGAGCTGTTTTTT. Translation: CASSGSGELFF.